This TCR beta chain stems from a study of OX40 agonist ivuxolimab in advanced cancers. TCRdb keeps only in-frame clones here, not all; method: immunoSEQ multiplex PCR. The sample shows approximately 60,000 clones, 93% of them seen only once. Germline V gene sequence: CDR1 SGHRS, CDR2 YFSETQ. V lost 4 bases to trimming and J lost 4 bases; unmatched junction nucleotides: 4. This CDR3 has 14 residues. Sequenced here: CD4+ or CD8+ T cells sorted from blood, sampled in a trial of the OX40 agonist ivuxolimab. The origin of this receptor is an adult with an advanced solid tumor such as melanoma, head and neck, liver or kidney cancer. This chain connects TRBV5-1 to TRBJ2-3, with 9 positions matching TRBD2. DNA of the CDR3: TGCGCCAGCAGCCCGATAGCGGGAGCAGATACGCAGTATTTT. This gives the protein CASSPIAGADTQYF.